This TCR beta chain emerged from a study of shared clonotypes between healthy human individuals. On the study more broadly: Per-donor plates numbered three CD4 naive, three CD4 memory, two CD8 naive and one CD8 memory. Study-wide points: In general, naive subsets displayed greater estimated richness than memory subsets did.

The study drew its donors from healthy HIV-negative adults without recent acute infections or vaccinations. Every donor, a Caucasian adult, lived in Nashville, Tennessee. In regard to this clone: Antigen specificity is unknown.

The method was immunoSEQ multiplex PCR; TCRdb's version includes in-frame clones alone and lacks a portion of them. The sample has 800,000 to 1,200,000 clones, 78% seen once. The sample was memory CD4+ T cells from PBMCs. Subset reported: CD45RA-negative fraction. This TCR was recovered from a man in his late teens or twenties in good health. Some clones in this sample may be carry-over from other donors' samples.

CDR3 in DNA: TGTGCCAGCAGCAACTTGGACAGGGACACAGATACGCAGTATTTT. Translation gives CASSNLDRDTDTQYF. This rearrangement joins TRBV7-2 to TRBJ2-3; 8 nucleotides agree with TRBD1. V lost 5 bases and J lost 2; bases outside the gene matches: 6. The CDR3 has 15 residues. CDR1 is SGHTA, CDR2 FQGNSA, per germline.